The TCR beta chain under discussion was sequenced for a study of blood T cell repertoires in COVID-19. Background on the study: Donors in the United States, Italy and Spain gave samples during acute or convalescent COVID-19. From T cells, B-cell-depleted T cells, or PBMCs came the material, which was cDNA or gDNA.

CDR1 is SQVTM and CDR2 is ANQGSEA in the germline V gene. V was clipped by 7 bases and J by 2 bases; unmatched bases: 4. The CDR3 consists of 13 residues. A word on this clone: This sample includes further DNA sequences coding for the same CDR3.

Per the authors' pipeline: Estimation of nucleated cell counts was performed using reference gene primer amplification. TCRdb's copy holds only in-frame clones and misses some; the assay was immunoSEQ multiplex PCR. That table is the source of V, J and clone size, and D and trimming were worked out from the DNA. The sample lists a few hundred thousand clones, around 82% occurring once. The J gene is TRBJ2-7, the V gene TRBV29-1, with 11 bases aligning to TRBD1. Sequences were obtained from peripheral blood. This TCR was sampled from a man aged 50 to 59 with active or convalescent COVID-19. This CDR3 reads CSAGTGGTYEQYF. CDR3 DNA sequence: TGCAGCGCCGGGACAGGGGGTACCTACGAGCAGTACTTC.